Following are 21 T cell receptor beta chains from one sample sequenced in a study of cytomegalovirus exposure and HLA in healthy donors. PCR was performed using 60 Vbeta and 13 Jbeta primers. Here immunoSEQ multiplex PCR was the method, and the copy in TCRdb shows in-frame clones only, minus some. The repertoire holds some 120,000 clones, 75% to 85% seen once, with roughly 3.5% in the top ten. The sequencing input was PBMCs. These receptor sequences come from a male donor in good health and CMV-seronegative.

V gene TRBV29-1 combines with J gene TRBJ1-2; no firm D call. This CDR3 has 12 residues. V was cut by 6 bases and J by 8 bases, with 16 bases left in between. Germline CDR1 is SQVTM and CDR2 is ANQGSEA. The CDR3 here is CSVEFPPHGYTF. The CDR3 coding sequence is TGCAGCGTGGAGTTTCCCCCCCACGGCTACACCTTC.

A single count supports this clone. CDR3 coding DNA: TGCGCCAGCAGCTTGCAGGGGGACACTGAAGCTTTCTTT. Amino acid sequence: CASSLQGDTEAFF. This chain joins TRBV5-1 and TRBJ1-1; 7 bases align to TRBD1. Germline V gene lookup returns CDR1 SGHRS and CDR2 YFSETQ. The CDR3 loop spans 13 amino acids. Trimming at V came to 1 base and at J to 3 bases, leaving 0 bases not matched to a gene. The entire variable domain, with the rest obtained from reference TRBV5-1 and TRBJ1-1, is as follows: KAGVTQTPRYLIKTRGQQVTLSCSPISGHRSVSWYQQTPGQGLQFLFEYFSETQRNKGNFPGRFSGRQFSNSRSEMNVSTLELGDSALYLCASSLQGDTEAFFGQGTRLTVV.

The J gene is TRBJ1-1, the V gene TRBV7-9; D unclear. Trimming shortened V by 4 bases and J by 7 bases, and 25 bases separated the two germline ends. This CDR3 has 17 residues. In germline, CDR1 is SEHNR, CDR2 FQNEAQ (reference sequence). This CDR3 is CASSSSFDGDLRYEAFF. The CDR3 DNA is TGTGCCAGCAGCTCGTCCTTCGACGGGGATCTCCGCTATGAAGCTTTCTTT.

This chain uses TRBV4-1 with TRBJ2-7, with TRBD1 as a possible D gene (6 bases). Trimming removed 3 bases from V and 5 bases from J, with 20 bases in between. Looked up from germline, CDR1 is MGHRA and CDR2 is YSYEKL. The CDR3 contains 16 residues. The CDR3 DNA reads as TGCGCCAGCAGCCAGACAGTAAACAGGGTCTTCCACGAGCAGTACTTC. Translation: CASSQTVNRVFHEQYF.

This chain links TRBV5-6 with TRBJ1-2; TRBD1 aligns across 7 bases. The CDR3 is 14 amino acids. The V gene end was trimmed by 7 bases and the J gene end by 7 bases; junction bases not matched to a gene: 13. Germline CDR1 reads SGHDT; CDR2 reads YYEEEE. DNA of the CDR3: TGTGCCAGCTCCCCGAAGGGGGCTACGGGTGGCTACACCTTC. The encoded protein is CASSPKGATGGYTF.

The chain is built from TRBV7-6 and TRBJ2-7; a possible D gene is TRBD1 (6 bases). This CDR3 contains 18 residues. V was cut by 6 bases and J by 2 bases, with 26 bases left in between. Germline assignment: CDR1 SGHVS and CDR2 FNYEAQ. CDR3 sequence reads: CASSPLAGAQDVTYEQYF. CDR3 nucleotides: TGTGCCAGCAGTCCCCTAGCAGGGGCTCAAGACGTTACCTACGAGCAGTACTTC.

The chain links TRBV19 to TRBJ2-7, with a possible D match to TRBD2 (6 bases). CDR1 and CDR2 (germline): LNHDA, SQIVND (reference sequence). The CDR3 loop spans 14 amino acids. V was pared by 3 bases and J by 2 bases, with 11 bases between. CDR3 in DNA: TGTGCCAGTAGTATCGCGGGGTTCGCCTACGAGCAGTACTTC. Translating it yields CASSIAGFAYEQYF.

The genes are TRBV6-6 and TRBJ2-7, with 7 bases matching TRBD2. The trim removed 4 bases at V and 7 bases at J, leaving 7 bases unmatched. Germline CDR1 MNHNY, CDR2 SVGAGI (reference sequence). The CDR3 is 13 residues long. This CDR3 reads CASSSYFGGEQYF. The CDR3 DNA sequence: TGTGCCAGCAGTTCCTACTTCGGGGGGGAGCAGTACTTC.

The rearrangement joins TRBV27 to TRBJ1-5; D is ambiguous. CDR1 is MNHEY, CDR2 SMNVEV, per germline (reference sequence). Trimming removed 5 bases from V and 3 bases from J, with 8 bases in between. This CDR3 comprises 13 residues. For the CDR3, the DNA is TGTGCCAGCAGTCCCCTCTCCAATCAGCCCCAGCATTTT. Its translation: CASSPLSNQPQHF.

The chain recombines TRBV5-1 with TRBJ2-3; D not certain. Germline lookup yields CDR1 SGHRS and CDR2 YFSETQ. V was clipped by 0 bases and J by 0 bases, with 5 bases between them. The CDR3 sequence is 14 residues long. The CDR3 spells CASSLALSTDTQYF. The DNA of the CDR3 is TGCGCCAGCAGCTTGGCCCTTAGCACAGATACGCAGTATTTT.

The gene calls are TRBV9 and TRBJ2-5; D might be TRBD1 (5 bases). Trimming shortened V by 0 bases and J by 4 bases, and 13 bases separated the two germline ends. CDR3 length equals 15 residues. CDR1 is SGDLS and CDR2 is YYNGEE in the germline V gene. The CDR3, as DNA: TGTGCCAGCAGCGTAGAGGGGCCCCCCGGAGAGACCCAGTACTTC. It yields the protein CASSVEGPPGETQYF.

J is TRBJ2-1 and V is TRBV6-1, with 11 bases fitting TRBD1. CDR3 length: 13 amino acids. V was clipped by 9 bases and J by 9 bases; unmatched bases: 7. Germline V CDR1 and CDR2: MNHNS, SASEGT. CDR3 DNA sequence: TGTGCCAGTGAGACCGGGACAGGGGGTGAGCAGTTCTTC. Protein: CASETGTGGEQFF.

This chain connects TRBV27 to TRBJ1-5; possible D gene TRBD1, 6 bases. This CDR3 region has 15 residues. Germline CDR1 reads MNHEY; CDR2 reads SMNVEV (reference sequence). Trimming stripped 5 bases from V and 5 bases from J, with 16 bases between. The CDR3 nucleotides are TGTGCCAGCAGTCCAAGGGGGATCGGAGATCAGCCCCAGCATTTT. Amino acids: CASSPRGIGDQPQHF.

The J gene is TRBJ2-3, the V gene TRBV28; 10 nucleotides agree with TRBD1. This CDR3 has 16 amino acids. V was clipped by 5 bases and J by 6 bases; unmatched bases: 11. CDR1 and CDR2 (germline): MDHEN, SYDVKM. The CDR3 reads CASSTSRDRGLDTQYF. The CDR3, as DNA: TGTGCCAGCAGTACATCCCGGGACAGGGGTTTGGATACGCAGTATTTT.

The chain carries TRBV7-9 and TRBJ1-5, with TRBD1 as a possible D gene (5 bases). Trimming took 4 bases from V and 3 from J, leaving 10 bases between them. The CDR3 spans 14 residues. Germline loops: CDR1 SEHNR, CDR2 FQNEAQ (reference sequence). The CDR3 nucleotides are TGTGCCAGCAGCTCCGGGGGTTACAATCAGCCCCAGCATTTT. It is translated as CASSSGGYNQPQHF.

The chain is built from TRBV2 and TRBJ2-4, with TRBD2 as a possible D gene (5 bases). CDR1 and CDR2 (germline): SNHLY, FYNNEI. This CDR3 has 17 amino acids. Trimming stripped 3 bases from V and 1 base from J, with 16 bases between. The DNA of the CDR3 is TGTGCCAGCAGTGAGTATACAACAAGGAGGGCCAAAAACATTCAGTACTTC. Protein product: CASSEYTTRRAKNIQYF.

As for this clone: A read error may produce the germline difference seen at one junction end. In DNA, the CDR3 is TGCAGCGTTGGGACAGCCTCTGGGGCCAACGGCCTGACTTTC. Translated, it gives CSVGTASGANGLTF. The V gene is TRBV29-1, the J gene TRBJ2-6; D is possibly TRBD1 (6 bases). The CDR3 spans 14 residues. Germline V CDR1 and CDR2: SQVTM, ANQGSEA.

J is TRBJ2-2 and V is TRBV7-6; 7 nucleotides line up with TRBD2. J was trimmed by 5 bases and V by 4 bases; bases with no gene match: 10. This CDR3 region has 16 residues. Germline V CDR1 and CDR2: SGHVS, FNYEAQ. CDR3 coding DNA: TGTGCCAGCAGCTCGTCAAGTAGCGGGCTGACCGGGGAGCTGTTTTTT. Protein: CASSSSSSGLTGELFF. Supplemented by reference TRBV7-6 and TRBJ2-2, the full variable domain reads GAGVSQSPRYKVTKRGQDVALRCDPISGHVSLYWYRQALGQGPEFLTYFNYEAQQDKSGLPNDRFSAERPEGSISTLTIQRTEQRDSAMYRCASSSSSSGLTGELFFGEGSRLTVL.

The chain is built from TRBV6-5 and TRBJ2-7; TRBD2 matches 8 bases. Germline V CDR1 and CDR2: MNHEY, SVGAGI. There are 14 residues in the CDR3. The trim removed 6 bases at V and 0 bases at J, leaving 4 bases unmatched. CDR3 in amino acids: CASSQREGSYEQYF. The CDR3, as DNA: TGTGCCAGCAGCCAACGGGAGGGCTCCTACGAGCAGTACTTC.

The chain couples TRBV27 to TRBJ2-1; D is undetermined. CDR3 length: 16 amino acids. Trimming left V 5 bases short and J 6 bases short, with 20 bases between. The germline V gene has CDR1 MNHEY and CDR2 SMNVEV (reference sequence). CDR3 loop: CASSPNRHVGGNEQFF. CDR3 bases: TGTGCCAGCAGTCCGAACCGACATGTGGGTGGCAATGAGCAGTTCTTC.

This clone was observed a single time. V is TRBV30 and J is TRBJ2-3, with D possibly matching TRBD2 (6 bases). Germline assignment: CDR1 GTSNPN and CDR2 SVGIG (reference sequence). Trimming removed 4 bases from V and 2 bases from J, with 16 bases in between. The CDR3 consists of 15 residues. The DNA for the CDR3 is TGTGCCTGGAAGAACCAGGGACTTTCCACAGATACGCAGTATTTT. Protein sequence: CAWKNQGLSTDTQYF.